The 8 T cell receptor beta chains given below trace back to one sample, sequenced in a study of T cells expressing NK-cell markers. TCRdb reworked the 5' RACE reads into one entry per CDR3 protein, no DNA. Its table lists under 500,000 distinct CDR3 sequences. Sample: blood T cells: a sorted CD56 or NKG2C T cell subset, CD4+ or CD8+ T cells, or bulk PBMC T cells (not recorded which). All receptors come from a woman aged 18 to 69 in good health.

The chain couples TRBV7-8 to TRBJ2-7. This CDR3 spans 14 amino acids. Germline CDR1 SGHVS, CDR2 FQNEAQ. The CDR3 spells CASSLAGDSYEQYF.

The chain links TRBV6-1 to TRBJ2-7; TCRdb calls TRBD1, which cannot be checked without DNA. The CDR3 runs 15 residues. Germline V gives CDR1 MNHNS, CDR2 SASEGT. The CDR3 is CASSSGTPASYEQYF.

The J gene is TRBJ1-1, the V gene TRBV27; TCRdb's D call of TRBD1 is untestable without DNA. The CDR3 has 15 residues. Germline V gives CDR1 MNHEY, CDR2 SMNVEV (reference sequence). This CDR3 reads CASSFAGQLNTEAFF.

CDR3 region: CAVSPDGAYEQYF. V gene TRBV10-3 combines with J gene TRBJ2-7; without DNA, the TCRdb call of TRBD1 cannot be checked. The CDR3 spans 13 residues. In germline, CDR1 is ENHRY, CDR2 SYGVKD.

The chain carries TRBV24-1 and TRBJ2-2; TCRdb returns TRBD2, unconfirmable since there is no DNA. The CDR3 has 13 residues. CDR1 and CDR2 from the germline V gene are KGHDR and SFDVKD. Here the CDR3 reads CATGRATTGELFF.

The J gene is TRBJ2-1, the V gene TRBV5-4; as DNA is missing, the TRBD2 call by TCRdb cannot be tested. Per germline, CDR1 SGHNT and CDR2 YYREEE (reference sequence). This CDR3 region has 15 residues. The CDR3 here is CASSPPERAYNEQFF.

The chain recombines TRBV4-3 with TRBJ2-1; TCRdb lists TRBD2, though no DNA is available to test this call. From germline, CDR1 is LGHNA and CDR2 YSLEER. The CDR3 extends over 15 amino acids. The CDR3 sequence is CASSQGTSGYNEQFF.

CDR3 amino acids: CSAGGGGYGYTF. This chain uses TRBV20-1 with TRBJ1-2. This CDR3 region has 12 residues. Germline V gene sequence: CDR1 DFQATT, CDR2 SNEGSKA (reference sequence).